The clone carrying this T cell receptor beta chain was seen only a few times. Its antigen is not known. Healthy Caucasian donors formed the entire cohort. TCRdb re-derived calls from the 5' RACE reads in MiXCR, one entry per CDR3 protein. The sample has about 520,000 distinct CDR3 sequences; roughly 21% are singletons. The entry originates in a study of identical twins. Study-wide findings and caveats: Low generation-probability sequences were in excess among twin-shared out-of-frame alpha sequences. Weaker excess sharing between twins was seen in beta out-of-frame sequences.

Deletions cut 3 bases from V and 4 bases from J, with 13 bases between. The CDR3 runs to 15 residues. The germline CDR1 and CDR2 sequences are WSHSY and SAAADI. These data also featured in a second study, about T cells expressing NK-cell markers. That publication notes: As a fraction of CD8+ T cells, dominant NKG2C+ clonotypes reached about 1.0-7.5% in roughly 6 donors.

J is TRBJ2-1 and V is TRBV10-2, with D uncertain. Material for sequencing was CD4+ T cells sorted from blood. The sequence was obtained from a woman between 18 and 29 years old in good health. The CDR3 DNA reads as TGCGCCAGCAGTGAACGCCTAGAGCTATACAATGAGCAGTTCTTC. As protein: CASSERLELYNEQFF.